Shown below are 3 T cell receptor beta chains from a single sample sequenced in a study of OX40 agonist ivuxolimab in advanced cancers. Produced via immunoSEQ multiplex PCR; TCRdb's table is partial and in-frame only. Of about 91,000 clones listed, roughly 80% are singletons. This specimen consisted of CD4+ or CD8+ T cells sorted from blood, obtained in a trial of the OX40 agonist ivuxolimab. These TCRs come from an adult with an advanced solid tumor such as melanoma, head and neck, liver or kidney cancer.

The rearrangement uses TRBV1 and TRBJ2-4; no DNA check was done on the table's D call, TRBD1. TRBV1 is designated a pseudogene. This CDR3 comprises 17 residues. The CDR3 protein is CTSSRVKQVLAKNIQYF. The CDR3 nucleotides are TGCACCAGCAGCCGTGTTAAACAGGTTTTAGCCAAAAACATTCAGTACTTC.

The chain recombines TRBV11-2 with TRBJ2-7, with TRBD1 identical over 7 bases. CDR3 size: 14 residues. With 4 bases clipped from V and 4 bases from J, the junction kept 7 bases outside the gene matches. Germline loops: CDR1 SGHAT, CDR2 FQNNGV. CDR3: CASSSGQPFYEQYF. DNA of the CDR3: TGTGCCAGCAGCTCGGGACAGCCCTTTTACGAGCAGTACTTC.

The chain uses TRBV2 and TRBJ2-3; D could derive from TRBD1 or TRBD2 (6 bases each). V dropped 5 bases and J dropped 5 bases, with 17 bases sitting between them. The germline V gene encodes CDR1 SNHLY and CDR2 FYNNEI. This CDR3 comprises 15 residues. The CDR3 is CASSTPGQAGDTQYF. In DNA, the CDR3 is TGTGCCAGCAGTACACCGGGACAAGCGGGAGATACGCAGTATTTT.